This T cell receptor (beta chain) comes out of a study of shared clonotypes between healthy human individuals. Overall study findings and caveats: Compared with memory subsets, naive subsets generally had larger estimated richness.

V lost 3 bases and J lost 4, with 12 bases in between. The CDR3 runs 15 residues. Germline V gene lookup returns CDR1 SGHVS and CDR2 FQNEAQ. In regard to this clone: What it binds is unknown.

This table comes from immunoSEQ multiplex PCR, and its TCRdb copy is limited to in-frame clones, with some not included. In the table there are more than 850,000 clones, around 78% of which are singletons. Material for sequencing was memory CD4+ T cells from PBMCs. Subset noted: CD45RA-negative fraction. The chain has TRBV7-8 and TRBJ2-2; D possibly corresponds to TRBD2 (6 bases). The TCR sequence derives from a man between 18 and 29 years old in good health. Some clones in this sample may be carry-over from other donors' samples. The CDR3 DNA reads TGTGCCAGCAGCTTTCGGGAGCTGGCCACCGGGGAGCTGTTTTTT. This codes for CASSFRELATGELFF.